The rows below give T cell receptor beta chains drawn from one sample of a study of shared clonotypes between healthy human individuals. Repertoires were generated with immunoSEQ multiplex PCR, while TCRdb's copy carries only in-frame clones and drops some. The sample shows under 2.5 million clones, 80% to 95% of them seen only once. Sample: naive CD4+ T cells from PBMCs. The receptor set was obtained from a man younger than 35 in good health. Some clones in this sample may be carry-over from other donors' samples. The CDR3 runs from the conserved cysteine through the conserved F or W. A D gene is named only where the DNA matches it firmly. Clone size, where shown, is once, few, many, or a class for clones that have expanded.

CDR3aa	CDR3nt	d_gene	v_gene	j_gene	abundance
CASSADFYTGELFF	TGTGCCAGCAGCGCGGACTTTTACACCGGGGAGCTGTTTTTT	NA	TRBV9	TRBJ2-2	NA
CASSGGSGNTIYF	TGTGCCAGCAGCGGGGGGTCTGGAAACACCATATATTTT	NA	TRBV9	TRBJ1-3	NA
CASSREQAGEQYF	TGTGCCAGCAGTAGGGAACAGGCCGGGGAGCAGTACTTC	NA	TRBV6-4	TRBJ2-7	NA
CASSSLEQYF	TGTGCCAGCAGTTCCTTAGAGCAGTACTTC	NA	TRBV6-6	TRBJ2-7	NA
CASRGNEKLFF	TGTGCCAGCAGGGGGAACGAAAAACTGTTTTTT	NA	TRBV28	TRBJ1-4	NA
CASSEAFAGGETQYF	TGTGCCAGCAGTGAAGCATTCGCAGGGGGCGAGACCCAGTACTTC	TRBD1	TRBV2	TRBJ2-5	NA
CASSKVNRVETQYF	TGTGCCAGCAGCAAAGTAAACAGGGTGGAGACCCAGTACTTC	NA	TRBV21-1	TRBJ2-5	NA
CASRPESLYNEQFF	TGTGCCAGCAGGCCAGAGTCCCTCTACAATGAGCAGTTCTTC	NA	TRBV6-4	TRBJ2-1	NA
CASRVVSGSIHEQFF	TGCGCCAGCAGAGTCGTTAGCGGGAGTATTCATGAGCAGTTCTTC	TRBD2	TRBV5-1	TRBJ2-1	once
CASSPWTGKRNTIYF	TGTGCCAGCAGCCCCTGGACAGGGAAGAGAAACACCATATATTTT	TRBD1	TRBV7-2	TRBJ1-3	NA
CASSLDRTGIPGELFF	TGTGCCAGCAGCTTAGATCGGACAGGGATACCCGGGGAGCTGTTTTTT	TRBD1	TRBV7-2	TRBJ2-2	NA
CASSQVGTGGHEQYF	TGCGCCAGCAGTCAAGTAGGGACAGGGGGCCACGAGCAGTACTTC	TRBD1	TRBV23-1	TRBJ2-7	once
CAISDPSGRTDEQFF	TGTGCCATCAGTGATCCTAGCGGGAGGACGGATGAGCAGTTCTTC	TRBD2	TRBV10-3	TRBJ2-1	NA
CASSLIPSTSPANEQFF	TGTGCCAGCAGCTTAATCCCATCCACGTCCCCCGCCAATGAGCAGTTCTTC	NA	TRBV7-3	TRBJ2-1	NA
CSATGGAYEQYF	TGCAGCGCTACGGGAGGGGCCTACGAGCAGTACTTC	TRBD2	TRBV29-1	TRBJ2-7	NA
CASNLLAGSYNEQFF	TGTGCCAGCAACCTCCTAGCGGGGTCCTACAATGAGCAGTTCTTC	TRBD2	TRBV7-2	TRBJ2-1	once
CASSPLTNTEAFF	TGTGCCAGCAGCCCTCTAACAAACACTGAAGCTTTCTTT	NA	TRBV11-2	TRBJ1-1	NA
CASSPTGSHGYTF	TGTGCCAGCAGCCCCACGGGGAGCCATGGCTACACCTTC	NA	TRBV16	TRBJ1-2	once
CAWTTTNEKLFF	TGTGCCTGGACCACAACTAATGAAAAACTGTTTTTT	NA	TRBV30	TRBJ1-4	NA
CASSLLGTSYNEQFF	TGTGCCAGCAGCTTGCTGGGGACATCCTACAATGAGCAGTTCTTC	NA	TRBV5-6	TRBJ2-1	NA
CASSLPGLASLPDTQYF	TGTGCCAGTAGCTTACCGGGACTAGCATCTCTCCCGGATACGCAGTATTTT	TRBD2	TRBV19	TRBJ2-3	NA
CASSPFGLSGPHQPQHF	TGTGCCAGCAGTCCCTTCGGATTATCCGGTCCCCATCAGCCCCAGCATTTT	NA	TRBV27	TRBJ1-5	NA
CATTGQGNQPQHF	TGTGCCACCACAGGACAGGGGAATCAGCCCCAGCATTTT	TRBD1	TRBV19	TRBJ1-5	NA
CASSLVQGIWQPQHF	TGTGCCAGCAGCTTAGTACAGGGGATTTGGCAGCCCCAGCATTTT	TRBD1	TRBV7-8	TRBJ1-5	NA
CASTGPYNEQFF	TGTGCCAGCACAGGACCTTACAATGAGCAGTTCTTC	NA	TRBV28	TRBJ2-1	NA
CASSLDGYQETQYF	TGTGCCAGCAGCCTGGACGGATACCAAGAGACCCAGTACTTC	NA	TRBV5-6	TRBJ2-5	NA
CASRSRGSYEQYF	TGTGCCAGCCGGTCCAGGGGTTCCTACGAGCAGTACTTC	NA	TRBV6-5	TRBJ2-7	NA
CATSSPGGLSNQPQHF	TGTGCCACCAGCAGCCCGGGCGGGCTTAGCAATCAGCCCCAGCATTTT	NA	TRBV15	TRBJ1-5	NA
CASSVHREGDNEQFF	TGTGCCAGCAGTGTACACAGGGAGGGGGACAATGAGCAGTTCTTC	NA	TRBV6-4	TRBJ2-1	NA
CASSDAAANEKLFF	TGTGCCAGCAGTGACGCCGCGGCTAATGAAAAACTGTTTTTT	NA	TRBV6-1	TRBJ1-4	NA
CATDPGAQPQHF	TGTGCCACCGACCCGGGGGCTCAGCCCCAGCATTTT	NA	TRBV19	TRBJ1-5	few
CASSFSSRSSYEQYF	TGTGCCAGCAGTTTTTCCAGCAGGAGCTCCTACGAGCAGTACTTC	NA	TRBV27	TRBJ2-7	NA
CASSLTGSYGYTF	TGTGCCAGCAGCTTAACGGGCAGCTATGGCTACACCTTC	NA	TRBV7-3	TRBJ1-2	NA
CASSPGKDPGDTQYF	TGTGCCAGCAGCCCGGGGAAGGATCCAGGAGATACGCAGTATTTT	NA	TRBV7-7	TRBJ2-3	NA
CASGGTGGGGELFF	TGTGCCAGCGGTGGGACAGGGGGGGGCGGGGAGCTGTTTTTT	TRBD1	TRBV27	TRBJ2-2	NA
CASSSKETQYF	TGTGCCAGCAGCTCAAAAGAGACCCAGTACTTC	NA	TRBV6-6	TRBJ2-5	NA
CASSSLGSGANVLTF	TGTGCCAGCAGCTCCCTGGGGTCTGGGGCCAACGTCCTGACTTTC	NA	TRBV13	TRBJ2-6	NA
CASSLGEGSGELFF	TGTGCCAGCAGTTTGGGAGAAGGTAGCGGGGAGCTGTTTTTT	NA	TRBV28	TRBJ2-2	NA
CASSLGTPETKQFF	TGTGCCAGCAGTTTAGGGACTCCAGAAACAAAGCAGTTCTTC	NA	TRBV28	TRBJ2-1	NA
CASSEGGAIQETQYF	TGTGCCAGCAGTGAAGGGGGAGCGATCCAAGAGACCCAGTACTTC	NA	TRBV6-1	TRBJ2-5	NA
CASSFSSGSYNEQFF	TGCGCCAGCAGCTTCTCTAGCGGGAGTTACAATGAGCAGTTCTTC	TRBD2	TRBV5-1	TRBJ2-1	NA